Shown below are 18 T cell receptor beta chains from a single sample sequenced in a study of spatial heterogeneity in lung cancer. Time point indicated: sample taken at primary tumor resection. Sequencing covered unsorted whole RNA taken from tumor, nontumor lung or frozen PBMC. In TCRdb, the 5' RACE reads were re-called with MiXCR into one record per CDR3 protein. Found here are approximately 3,000 distinct CDR3 sequences, around two fifths of them singletons; the top ten hold about 80%. This sample comprised PBMCs, obtained at surgery. Every receptor here comes from a male donor with early-stage non-small cell lung cancer.

This clonotype qualifies as medium-sized. The V gene is TRBV19, the J gene TRBJ2-7; weak D call: TRBD2 (6 bases). The germline V and J ends were trimmed by 4 bases and 2 bases, with 9 bases remaining between them. The CDR3 has 13 residues. From germline, CDR1 is LNHDA and CDR2 SQIVND (reference sequence). The CDR3 loop is CASSSGETYEQYF. CDR3 sequence (DNA): TGTGCCAGTAGTAGCGGGGAAACCTACGAGCAGTACTTC.

This clonotype was detected once. The V call is TRBV6-5, the J call TRBJ1-2; 8 bases are shared with TRBD1. V shed 5 bases, J shed 4 bases, and the junction held 3 bases outside the gene matches. The CDR3 length is 13 residues. Germline V lookup: CDR1 MNHEY, CDR2 SVGAGI. CDR3 loop: CASSPGTGYGYTF. CDR3 sequence (DNA): TGTGCCAGCAGTCCCGGGACAGGCTATGGCTACACCTTC.

J is TRBJ2-6 and V is TRBV25-1, with 8 bases matching TRBD2. Looked up from germline, CDR1 is MGHDK and CDR2 is SYGVNS. V shed 8 bases and J 7 bases; nucleotides not matched to a gene: 13. CDR3 length: 16 residues. The CDR3 loop is CASSGGLELAANVLTF. As DNA, the CDR3 is TGTGCCAGCTCGGGGGGGCTTGAGCTGGCAGCCAACGTCCTGACTTTC.

This clonotype was detected only a few times. J is TRBJ2-7 and V is TRBV3-1, with 9 bases that match TRBD2. CDR3 length: 12 residues. CDR1 is LGHDT, CDR2 YNNKEL, per germline (reference sequence). Trimming at V came to 4 bases and at J to 6 bases, leaving 1 base not matched to a gene. The CDR3 nucleotides are TGTGCCAGCAGCCCGACTAGCGGCGAGCAGTACTTC. This translates into CASSPTSGEQYF.

This clonotype was detected many times. The chain recombines TRBV12-3 or TRBV12-4 with TRBJ2-5, with 7 bases aligning to TRBD2. This CDR3 is built from 15 residues. The J segment lost 1 base and the V segment lost 3 bases, leaving 5 bases of the junction unmatched. The CDR3 sequence: CASSFWASGQETQYF. The CDR3 coding sequence is TGTGCCAGCAGTTTCTGGGCTAGCGGCCAAGAGACCCAGTACTTC.

This chain connects TRBV5-6 to TRBJ2-2, with 9 nucleotides matching TRBD1. V lost 4 bases, J lost 2 bases, and 6 bases stayed unmatched. The CDR3 runs to 16 residues. CDR1 is SGHDT, CDR2 YYEEEE, per germline. CDR3: CASSAGTGINTGELFF. CDR3 nucleotides: TGTGCCAGCAGCGCCGGGACAGGGATTAACACCGGGGAGCTGTTTTTT. Full variable domain (missing parts from reference TRBV5-6 and TRBJ2-2): DAGVTQSPTHLIKTRGQQVTLRCSPKSGHDTVSWYQQALGQGPQFIFQYYEEEERQRGNFPDRFSGHQFPNYSSELNVNALLLGDSALYLCASSAGTGINTGELFFGEGSRLTVL.

This clonotype showed up many times. This chain links TRBV21-1 with TRBJ2-5. TRBV21-1 is assigned pseudogene status. This CDR3 comprises 12 residues. As DNA, the CDR3 is TGTGCCAGCAGCAGGTTCGGAGAGACCCAGTACTTC. Its translation: CASSRFGETQYF.

The chain couples TRBV20-1 to TRBJ2-7; 10 bases map to TRBD1. With V trimmed by 6 bases and J by 3 bases, 5 bases remained unmatched. CDR1 and CDR2 (germline): DFQATT, SNEGSKA (reference sequence). The CDR3 is made up of 13 amino acids. The CDR3 DNA reads as TGCAGTGCCCCAGGACAGGGGGACTACGAGCAGTACTTC. This gives the protein CSAPGQGDYEQYF.

This clonotype was counted at least ten times. V gene TRBV2 combines with J gene TRBJ1-2, with D perhaps TRBD1 (5 bases). Trimming removed 6 bases at V and 2 bases at J, with 13 bases between. Per germline, CDR1 SNHLY and CDR2 FYNNEI. There are 14 residues in the CDR3. The CDR3 sequence is CASRGLTGNYGYTF. Written as DNA, the CDR3 is TGTGCCAGCAGGGGACTAACGGGAAACTATGGCTACACCTTC.

This clonotype has just a few counts. This chain uses TRBV27 with TRBJ2-7; 7 nucleotides agree with TRBD2. The V gene end was trimmed by 6 bases and the J gene end by 5 bases; junction bases not matched to a gene: 10. The CDR3 length is 14 residues. Germline CDR1 is MNHEY and CDR2 is SMNVEV (reference sequence). This chain's CDR3 is CASRSLAEIDEQYF. The CDR3, as DNA: TGTGCCAGCAGATCGCTAGCGGAAATCGACGAGCAGTACTTC.

This clonotype was seen a few times. In nucleotides, the CDR3 is TGTGCCAGCAGCCCCCGGACAGGGGACTACGAGCAGTACTTC. Its translation: CASSPRTGDYEQYF. This chain links TRBV7-9 with TRBJ2-7, with 9 bases identical to TRBD1. Germline CDR1 and CDR2: SEHNR and FQNEAQ (reference sequence). V lost 5 bases and J lost 3; bases outside the gene matches: 5. The CDR3 contains 14 residues. Based on the CDR3 plus reference TRBV7-9 and TRBJ2-7, the full variable domain is DTGVSQNPRHKITKRGQNVTFRCDPISEHNRLYWYRQTLGQGPEFLTYFQNEAQLEKSRLLSDRFSAERPKGSFSTLEIQRTEQGDSAMYLCASSPRTGDYEQYFGPGTRLTVT.

This clonotype was counted ten times or more. At one of its ends the junction is not consistent with the germline gene, which may arise from a read error. The chain combines TRBV19 with TRBJ2-1; D is tentatively TRBD1 or TRBD2 (5 bases each). The CDR3 is 15 residues long. Per germline, CDR1 LNHDA and CDR2 SQIVND (reference sequence). The CDR3 sequence: CASRSLGRAYNEQFF. In nucleotides, the CDR3 is TGTGCAAGTAGGTCGTTGGGACGAGCCTACAATGAGCAGTTCTTC.

The rearrangement joins TRBV20-1 to TRBJ2-3; 12 nucleotides agree with TRBD2. CDR3 length: 15 residues. The V gene's germline CDR1 is DFQATT and CDR2 SNEGSKA (reference sequence). J lost 0 bases, V lost 5 bases, and 3 bases had no gene match. The CDR3 DNA is TGCAGTGCTTCCGGGACTAGCGGGAGCACAGATACGCAGTATTTT. This translates into CSASGTSGSTDTQYF.

The CDR3 region has the DNA TGTGCCAGCAGTTCGCCCTGGACTAGCGGGACGAATGAGCAGTTCTTC. Protein sequence: CASSSPWTSGTNEQFF. This chain links TRBV27 with TRBJ2-1; 12 positions agree with TRBD2. The CDR3 totals 16 residues. The trim removed 4 bases at V and 7 bases at J, leaving 8 bases unmatched. Germline-derived CDR1 and CDR2 are MNHEY and SMNVEV (reference sequence).

V is TRBV4-2 and J is TRBJ2-1; perhaps TRBD2 as D (6 bases). The germline V and J ends were trimmed by 2 bases and 3 bases, with 11 bases remaining between them. CDR1 is LGHNA and CDR2 is YNFKEQ in the germline V gene. The CDR3 is 15 amino acids. CDR3 amino acids: CASSQSGVDYNEQFF. Here the CDR3 DNA reads TGTGCCAGCAGCCAATCGGGAGTGGACTACAATGAGCAGTTCTTC.

The chain joins TRBV4-1 to TRBJ2-5, with D perhaps matching TRBD2 (6 bases). CDR3 size: 14 residues. CDR1 and CDR2 from the germline V gene are MGHRA and YSYEKL. V was clipped by 0 bases and J by 3 bases, with 8 bases between them. The CDR3, as DNA: TGCGCCAGCAGCCAAGAACTAGCAAAAGAGACCCAGTACTTC. This gives the protein CASSQELAKETQYF.

This clonotype was detected a few times. The V call is TRBV5-1, the J call TRBJ2-3; D is ambiguous. The V end lost 0 bases, the J end lost 6 bases, and 14 bases lay between the germline ends. CDR1 is SGHRS and CDR2 is YFSETQ in the germline V gene. The CDR3 extends over 15 amino acids. The CDR3 DNA follows: TGCGCCAGCAGCTTGGCGGCGGCCTGGGTGGATACGCAGTATTTT. Encoded protein: CASSLAAAWVDTQYF.

V gene TRBV6-5 combines with J gene TRBJ2-7; no clear D. V gave up 2 bases and J gave up 13 bases, with 18 bases separating them. CDR1 and CDR2 (germline): MNHEY, SVGAGI. The CDR3 contains 13 residues. The CDR3 here is CASSYAPATPHYF. The CDR3 DNA follows: TGTGCCAGCAGTTACGCCCCGGCGACACCCCACTACTTC.